This section outlines one T cell receptor beta chain sequence together with its context. Its antigen remains unidentified. This record comes from a study of shared clonotypes between healthy human individuals. At the level of the study: Donors consisted of a couple of women and a few men between 18 and 49.

Germline CDR1 MRHNA, CDR2 SNTAGT. This CDR3 is 15 amino acids long. V was clipped by 4 bases and J by 7 bases, with 17 bases between them. Study-wide points: In general, naive subsets displayed greater estimated richness than memory subsets did. In a few donors, around 5.5% of naive CD4 clonotypes appeared in common.

Method: immunoSEQ multiplex PCR; TCRdb's copy keeps in-frame clones and lacks some. The table shows about 1.5 million clones, with approximately 96% occurring only once. The clonotype originates from a man aged 30 to 39 in good health. Input material: naive CD4+ T cells sorted from blood. Sample subset: CD45RA+ positively selected. This chain uses TRBV6-4 with TRBJ2-1; maybe TRBD1 (5 bases). In DNA, the CDR3 is TGTGCCAGCAGTGGCCTCAGGGCTAGTATGAATGAGCAGTTCTTC. It yields the protein CASSGLRASMNEQFF.